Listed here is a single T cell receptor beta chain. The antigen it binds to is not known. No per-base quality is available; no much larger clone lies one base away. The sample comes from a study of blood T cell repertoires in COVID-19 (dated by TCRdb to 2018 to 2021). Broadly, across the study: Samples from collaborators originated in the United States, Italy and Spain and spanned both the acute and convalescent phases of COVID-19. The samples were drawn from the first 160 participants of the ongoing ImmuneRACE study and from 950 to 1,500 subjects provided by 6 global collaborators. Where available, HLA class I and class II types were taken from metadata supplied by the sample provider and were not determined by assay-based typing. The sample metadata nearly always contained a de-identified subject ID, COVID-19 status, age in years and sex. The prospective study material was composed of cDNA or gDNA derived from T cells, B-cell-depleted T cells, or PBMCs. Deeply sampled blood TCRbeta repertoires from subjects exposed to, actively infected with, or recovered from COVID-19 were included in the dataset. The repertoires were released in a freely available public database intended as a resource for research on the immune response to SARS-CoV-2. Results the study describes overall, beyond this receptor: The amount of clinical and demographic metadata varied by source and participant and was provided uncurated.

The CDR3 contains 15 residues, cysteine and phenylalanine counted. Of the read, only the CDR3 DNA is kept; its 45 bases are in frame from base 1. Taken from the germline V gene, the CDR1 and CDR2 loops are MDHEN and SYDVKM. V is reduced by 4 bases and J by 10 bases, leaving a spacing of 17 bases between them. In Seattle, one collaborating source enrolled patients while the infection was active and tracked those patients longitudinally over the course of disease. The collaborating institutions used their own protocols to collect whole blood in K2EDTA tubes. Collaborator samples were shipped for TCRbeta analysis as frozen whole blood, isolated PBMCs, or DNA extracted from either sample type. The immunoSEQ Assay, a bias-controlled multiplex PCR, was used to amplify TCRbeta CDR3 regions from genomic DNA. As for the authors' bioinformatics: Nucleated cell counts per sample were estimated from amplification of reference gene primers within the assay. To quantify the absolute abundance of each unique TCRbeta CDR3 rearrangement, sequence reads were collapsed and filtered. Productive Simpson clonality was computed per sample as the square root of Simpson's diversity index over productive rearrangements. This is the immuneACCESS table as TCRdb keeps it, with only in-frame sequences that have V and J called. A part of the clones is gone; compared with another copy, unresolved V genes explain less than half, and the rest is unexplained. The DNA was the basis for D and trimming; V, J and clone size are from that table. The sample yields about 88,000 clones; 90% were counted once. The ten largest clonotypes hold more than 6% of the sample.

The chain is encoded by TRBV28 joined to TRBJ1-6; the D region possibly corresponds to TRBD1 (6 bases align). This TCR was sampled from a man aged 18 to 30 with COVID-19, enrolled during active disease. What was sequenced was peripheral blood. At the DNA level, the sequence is TGTGCCAGCAGTTACCTCCCGGGACAAGGATCACCCCTCCACTTT. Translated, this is CASSYLPGQGSPLHF.